The 23 T cell receptor beta chains presented below share a single source sample, sequenced in a study of cytomegalovirus exposure and HLA in healthy donors. 60 Vbeta and 13 Jbeta primers were used in PCR. Profiled with immunoSEQ multiplex PCR; TCRdb holds only in-frame clones, not every one. The sample lists about 93,000 clones; over 55% were seen once. Sample: PBMCs. These receptors came from a boy aged 5 to 17 in good health and CMV-seropositive.

V gene TRBV12-5 combines with J gene TRBJ2-7, with unresolved D. Trimming removed 5 bases at V and 2 bases at J, with 10 bases between. Germline lookup yields CDR1 LGHNT and CDR2 FRNRAP. The CDR3 covers 13 residues. CDR3 in amino acids: CASGHGPTYEQYF. DNA for the CDR3: TGTGCTAGTGGTCATGGCCCCACCTACGAGCAGTACTTC.

The V call is TRBV5-1, the J call TRBJ2-1; D not resolved. V was clipped by 0 bases and J by 5 bases, with 6 bases between them. This CDR3 has 13 amino acids. Germline CDR1 is SGHRS and CDR2 is YFSETQ. DNA for the CDR3: TGCGCCAGCAGCTTGGTATCTGACAATGAGCAGTTCTTC. Translating gives CASSLVSDNEQFF.

This clone was observed a handful of times. This chain connects TRBV18 to TRBJ1-3, with a weak D call TRBD1 (5 bases). Trimming cost V 2 bases and J 4 bases, with 15 bases left between them. The germline V gene encodes CDR1 KGHSH and CDR2 LQKENI. The CDR3 extends over 16 amino acids. Here the CDR3 DNA reads TGTGCCAGCTCACCAAGGGCAGGGCGAGGAGGAAACACCATATATTTT. This sequence encodes CASSPRAGRGGNTIYF. The full variable domain, completed using reference TRBV18 and TRBJ1-3, is NAGVMQNPRHLVRRRGQEARLRCSPMKGHSHVYWYRQLPEEGLKFMVYLQKENIIDESGMPKERFSAEFPKEGPSILRIQQVVRGDSAAYFCASSPRAGRGGNTIYFGEGSWLTVV.

CDR3 loop: CASSRGPGSEAFF. The CDR3 DNA sequence: TGTGCCAGCAGCCGAGGACCGGGGTCTGAAGCTTTCTTT. V usage is TRBV5-4 and J usage is TRBJ1-1; D gene unclear. Germline CDR1 and CDR2: SGHNT and YYREEE (reference sequence). This CDR3 spans 13 amino acids. V lost 4 bases to trimming and J lost 6 bases, with 13 bases between them. Combining the CDR3 with reference TRBV5-4 and TRBJ1-1 gives the whole variable domain ETGVTQSPTHLIKTRGQQVTLRCSSQSGHNTVSWYQQALGQGPQFIFQYYREEENGRGNFPPRFSGLQFPNYSSELNVNALELDDSALYLCASSRGPGSEAFFGQGTRLTVV.

V usage is TRBV7-2 and J usage is TRBJ1-1; 8 bases fit TRBD1. J gave up 4 bases and V 1 base, and 11 bases lay outside the gene matches. Germline CDR1 and CDR2: SGHTA and FQGNSA. The length of the CDR3 is 17 residues. CDR3 amino acids: CASSLVALVTGGTEAFF. CDR3 DNA: TGTGCCAGCAGCTTAGTGGCCCTGGTTACAGGGGGCACTGAAGCTTTCTTT.

V is TRBV9 and J is TRBJ1-4; D gene ambiguous. CDR1 and CDR2 from the germline V gene are SGDLS and YYNGEE. CDR3 size: 14 residues. Trimming removed 3 bases at V and 2 bases at J, with 8 bases between. In DNA form, the CDR3 reads TGTGCCAGCAGCGGGGCGCCTACTAATGAAAAACTGTTTTTT. Its protein is CASSGAPTNEKLFF.

This chain uses TRBV18 with TRBJ1-5, with 8 nucleotides matching TRBD1. This CDR3 region has 16 residues. The V segment lost 4 bases and the J segment 2 bases; nucleotides outside the gene matches: 7. Germline V CDR1 and CDR2: KGHSH, LQKENI. CDR3 sequence (DNA): TGTGCCAGCTCACGTACAGGGGGTGCGGGCAATCAGCCCCAGCATTTT. Protein: CASSRTGGAGNQPQHF.

The chain uses TRBV11-2 and TRBJ2-1; maybe TRBD2 (5 bases). Trimming removed 5 bases from V and 2 bases from J, with 16 bases in between. Germline-derived CDR1 and CDR2 are SGHAT and FQNNGV. This CDR3 region has 16 residues. CDR3 sequence (DNA): TGTGCCAGCAGCCCGATTCACTGGGGAGCCTACAATGAGCAGTTCTTC. Encoded protein: CASSPIHWGAYNEQFF.

This clone has a handful of counts. V usage is TRBV5-1 and J usage is TRBJ2-2; 7 bases align to TRBD1. CDR3 size: 15 residues. Germline V gene sequence: CDR1 SGHRS, CDR2 YFSETQ. The V and J ends lost 3 bases and 4 bases, in that order; junction bases with no gene match: 6. The CDR3, as DNA: TGCGCCAGCAGCTCGACATCAGGGGGCACCGGGGAGCTGTTTTTT. It is translated as CASSSTSGGTGELFF.

CDR3 nucleotides: TGTGCCAGCAACCGACAGGGGGCCGATGAGCAGTTCTTC. Amino acid sequence: CASNRQGADEQFF. The chain recombines TRBV2 with TRBJ2-1, with TRBD1 matching over 10 bases. V shed 7 bases and J 8 bases; nucleotides not matched to a gene: 5. The germline V gene has CDR1 SNHLY and CDR2 FYNNEI. CDR3 length: 13 residues.

This clone was picked up one time. The DNA for the CDR3 is TGTGCCAGCAATGGTGGGAGCTCTGGAAACACCATATATTTT. Residues: CASNGGSSGNTIYF. The chain uses TRBV6-5 and TRBJ1-3; D uncertain. V was clipped by 7 bases and J by 0 bases, with 10 bases between them. Germline CDR1 MNHEY, CDR2 SVGAGI. The CDR3 has 14 residues.

The CDR3 region is CASSIDPDSYGYTF. The CDR3 DNA is TGTGCCAGTAGTATAGATCCAGACAGCTATGGCTACACCTTC. This chain connects TRBV19 to TRBJ1-2, with a tentative D call TRBD1 (5 bases). Trimming removed 0 bases from V and 4 bases from J, with 9 bases in between. This CDR3 has 14 amino acids. Germline assignment: CDR1 LNHDA and CDR2 SQIVND (reference sequence).

This chain uses TRBV25-1 with TRBJ2-1; D is ambiguous. Germline V CDR1 and CDR2: MGHDK, SYGVNS. This CDR3 is 16 amino acids long. Between the trimmed V and J ends, which lost 0 bases and 1 base, there was a span of 10 bases. The CDR3 is CASSEYQARSYNEQFF. The CDR3 DNA sequence: TGTGCCAGCAGTGAATATCAGGCCAGGTCCTACAATGAGCAGTTCTTC.

This sequence joins TRBV4-2 and TRBJ2-1, with TRBD2 matching over 8 bases. The germline CDR1 and CDR2 sequences are LGHNA and YNFKEQ. V trimming: 4 bases; J trimming: 9 bases; junction bases outside the gene matches: 2. The CDR3 runs 12 residues. This chain's CDR3 is CASSLAGSEQFF. CDR3 bases: TGTGCCAGCAGCCTAGCGGGATCTGAGCAGTTCTTC.

The table lists this clone with a few counts. J is TRBJ1-1 and V is TRBV15; TRBD1 might be the D (6 bases). Trimming cost V 0 bases and J 4 bases, with 12 bases left between them. This CDR3 has 15 amino acids. Germline lookup yields CDR1 LNHNV and CDR2 YYDKDF (reference sequence). CDR3 region: CATSRDSGAPTEAFF. CDR3 nucleotides: TGTGCCACCAGCAGAGACTCAGGGGCCCCCACTGAAGCTTTCTTT.

The chain joins TRBV7-2 to TRBJ2-5; D is unclear. Trimming left V 5 bases short and J 5 bases short, with 6 bases between. The CDR3 sequence is 11 residues long. The germline gives CDR1 SGHTA, CDR2 FQGNSA. CDR3 in DNA: TGTGCCAGCAGCCCCGGGGAGACCCAGTACTTC. This codes for CASSPGETQYF.

The chain combines TRBV5-1 with TRBJ2-3; tentatively, D is TRBD2 (6 bases). V was clipped by 0 bases and J by 3 bases, with 11 bases between them. Germline loops: CDR1 SGHRS, CDR2 YFSETQ. This CDR3 spans 15 amino acids. The CDR3 here is CASSLEEGWTDTQYF. In DNA, the CDR3 is TGCGCCAGCAGCTTGGAGGAGGGCTGGACAGATACGCAGTATTTT. The full variable domain, in which reference TRBV5-1 and TRBJ2-3 provide the parts outside the CDR3, is KAGVTQTPRYLIKTRGQQVTLSCSPISGHRSVSWYQQTPGQGLQFLFEYFSETQRNKGNFPGRFSGRQFSNSRSEMNVSTLELGDSALYLCASSLEEGWTDTQYFGPGTRLTVL.

This sequence joins TRBV18 and TRBJ1-1; possibly TRBD1 for D (6 bases). V was clipped by 10 bases and J by 0 bases, with 12 bases between them. The CDR3 has 13 residues. Germline CDR1 and CDR2: KGHSH and LQKENI. Here the CDR3 DNA reads TGTGCCACCCTGGACAGTATGAACACTGAAGCTTTCTTT. This encodes CATLDSMNTEAFF.

V and J are TRBV2 and TRBJ1-5, with D perhaps matching TRBD1 (5 bases). The CDR3 is 14 residues long. V was pared by 5 bases and J by 7 bases, with 15 bases between. Germline V gene lookup returns CDR1 SNHLY and CDR2 FYNNEI. As DNA, the CDR3 is TGTGCCAGCAGTTCGGAGGGGATGGGACAGCCCCAGCATTTT. This encodes CASSSEGMGQPQHF.

The V call is TRBV7-6, the J call TRBJ2-5; 7 positions match TRBD1. This CDR3 is 16 amino acids long. Trimming at V came to 3 bases and at J to 5 bases, leaving 12 bases not matched to a gene. Germline CDR1 is SGHVS and CDR2 is FNYEAQ. The DNA for the CDR3 is TGTGCCAGCAGCTTCTTTGAGTGGGACAGAGGGGAGACCCAGTACTTC. Translating it yields CASSFFEWDRGETQYF.

CDR3 nucleotides: TGTGCTAGTGGTGGCCGGGACACCACCCCGAACACTGAAGCTTTCTTT. Protein: CASGGRDTTPNTEAFF. The rearrangement links TRBV12-5 to TRBJ1-1, with TRBD1 as a possible D gene (6 bases). The V gene lost 5 bases and the J gene lost 1 base, with 17 bases spanning the gap. Per the germline V gene, CDR1 is LGHNT and CDR2 is FRNRAP. The CDR3 has 16 residues.

With respect to this clone: Relative to the germline gene, one junction end is altered; a read error may explain this. The J gene is TRBJ1-2, the V gene TRBV5-6; D may be TRBD1 (5 bases). CDR3 length equals 12 residues. Germline assignment: CDR1 SGHDT and CDR2 YYEEEE. CDR3 in amino acids: CASNQQRGGYPF. The CDR3 DNA reads TGTGCCAGCAACCAACAGAGGGGAGGCTACCCCTTC.

This chain links TRBV29-1 with TRBJ2-5; 9 positions match TRBD1. The CDR3 totals 13 residues. V lost 7 bases, J lost 5 bases, and 8 bases stayed unmatched. Germline loops: CDR1 SQVTM, CDR2 ANQGSEA. The CDR3 spells CSGRGQGGETQYF. CDR3 coding DNA: TGCAGCGGACGGGGACAGGGAGGGGAGACCCAGTACTTC.